These 25 T cell receptor beta chains came from one sample sequenced in a study of blood T cell repertoires in COVID-19. The repertoire was sequenced with immunoSEQ multiplex PCR; TCRdb's copy has only in-frame clones and lacks some. The repertoire holds about 100,000 clones, approximately 86% seen once, with approximately 13% in the top ten. Material: peripheral blood. Receptors originate from a woman aged 60-75 years in a cohort sampled during active or convalescent COVID-19.

This chain uses TRBV7-2 with TRBJ2-5; possibly TRBD2 for D (5 bases). Between the trimmed V and J ends, which lost 5 bases and 4 bases, there was a span of 14 bases. Germline-derived CDR1 and CDR2 are SGHTA and FQGNSA. The CDR3 contains 14 residues. The CDR3 reads CASSLLGSRETQYF. In DNA form, the CDR3 reads TGTGCCAGCAGCCTCCTGGGGAGCCGAGAGACCCAGTACTTC.

The gene calls are TRBV6-6 and TRBJ1-5; 7 bases fit TRBD1. The J segment lost 3 bases and the V segment lost 10 bases, leaving 12 bases of the junction unmatched. Germline CDR1 is MNHNY and CDR2 is SVGAGI (reference sequence). CDR3 length equals 15 residues. The CDR3 coding sequence is TGTGCCACCAGCCCCGCAGGGGGGTACAATCAGCCCCAGCATTTT. It translates to CATSPAGGYNQPQHF.

In nucleotides, the CDR3 is TGTGCCAGCTCACCATCATGGACAGGGGGCGAGGGCTACACCTTC. It encodes CASSPSWTGGEGYTF. This chain connects TRBV18 to TRBJ1-2; the match to TRBD1 covers 11 bases. Germline V gene sequence: CDR1 KGHSH, CDR2 LQKENI. The CDR3 is 15 residues long. V dropped 2 bases and J dropped 8; count of bases not matched to a gene: 7.

The J gene is TRBJ2-3, the V gene TRBV3-1 (or the pseudogene TRBV3-2); 7 bases align to TRBD1. The germline CDR1 and CDR2 sequences are LGHDT and YNNKEL (reference sequence). The V gene end was trimmed by 4 bases and the J gene end by 6 bases; junction bases not matched to a gene: 10. The CDR3 loop spans 15 amino acids. The CDR3 DNA follows: TGTGCCAGCAGCCTAAAGACAGGGACAACGGATACGCAGTATTTT. Translated: CASSLKTGTTDTQYF.

This rearrangement joins TRBV28 to TRBJ1-1; maybe TRBD1 (5 bases). This CDR3 is 12 amino acids long. Trimming pared 7 bases from V and 3 bases from J, leaving 9 bases between. Germline CDR1 is MDHEN and CDR2 is SYDVKM. CDR3 residues: CASTDRYTEAFF. The DNA for the CDR3 is TGTGCCAGCACCGACAGATACACTGAAGCTTTCTTT.

CDR3 sequence reads: CASSDRPGLAGAYEQYF. The CDR3 DNA is TGTGCCAGCAGTGACAGACCGGGACTAGCGGGAGCCTACGAGCAGTACTTC. This chain links TRBV6-1 with TRBJ2-7; 14 bases match TRBD2. The CDR3 runs 17 residues. The V gene's germline CDR1 is MNHNS and CDR2 SASEGT. The J segment lost 2 bases and the V segment lost 3 bases, leaving 6 bases of the junction unmatched.

V and J are TRBV7-8 and TRBJ1-1; D is undetermined. The V gene's germline CDR1 is SGHVS and CDR2 FQNEAQ. The CDR3 loop spans 12 amino acids. V was pared by 5 bases and J by 9 bases, with 13 bases between. The CDR3 DNA is TGTGCCAGCAGCCGTACACCGTCTCAAGCTTTCTTT. Its protein product is CASSRTPSQAFF.

The V gene is TRBV6-5, the J gene TRBJ1-5, with 7 bases matching TRBD1. CDR1 and CDR2 from the germline V gene are MNHEY and SVGAGI. This CDR3 contains 12 residues. V shed 7 bases and J 6 bases; nucleotides not matched to a gene: 3. The CDR3 DNA reads TGTGCCAGCACCTCAGGGGGTCAGCCCCAGCATTTT. Translating it yields CASTSGGQPQHF.

The chain joins TRBV2 to TRBJ2-1, with a tentative D call TRBD1 (6 bases). Trimming stripped 6 bases from V and 7 bases from J, with 10 bases between. The V gene's germline CDR1 is SNHLY and CDR2 FYNNEI. The length of the CDR3 is 12 residues. The CDR3 DNA is TGTGCCAGCAGGGTTACAGGGAATGAGCAGTTCTTC. It is translated as CASRVTGNEQFF.

The gene calls are TRBV3-1 (or the pseudogene TRBV3-2) and TRBJ2-7, with 8 bases fitting TRBD2. Losses at the gene ends were 4 bases for V and 2 bases for J; bases not matched to a gene: 4. CDR3 length: 14 residues. Per the germline V gene, CDR1 is LGHDT and CDR2 is YNNKEL (reference sequence). The CDR3 sequence is CASSRREGTYEQYF. CDR3 DNA sequence: TGTGCCAGCAGCCGCCGGGAGGGCACCTACGAGCAGTACTTC.

The gene calls are TRBV4-1 and TRBJ2-7, with D perhaps TRBD2 (6 bases). Germline V CDR1 and CDR2: MGHRA, YSYEKL. This CDR3 has 17 amino acids. Trimming stripped 1 base from V and 1 base from J, with 17 bases between. CDR3 residues: CASSQGRIGSGSYEQYF. CDR3 nucleotide sequence: TGCGCCAGCAGCCAAGGGCGGATCGGGAGTGGGTCCTACGAGCAGTACTTC.

V gene TRBV5-1 combines with J gene TRBJ1-2, with D maybe TRBD1 (5 bases). With 4 bases removed from V and 4 bases from J, the gap between germline ends came to 8 bases. There are 12 residues in the CDR3. Germline V CDR1 and CDR2: SGHRS, YFSETQ. This chain's CDR3 is CASSEQGYGYTF. In DNA, the CDR3 is TGCGCCAGCAGCGAGCAGGGCTATGGCTACACCTTC.

This clone was detected only once. V usage is TRBV7-6 and J usage is TRBJ2-3; 10 bases match TRBD2. Trimming removed 1 base from V and 5 bases from J; junction bases left unmatched: 6. This CDR3 comprises 16 residues. The germline V gene encodes CDR1 SGHVS and CDR2 FNYEAQ. The CDR3 bases are TGTGCCAGCAGCTTAGGGCTAGCGGGAGTTGGAGATACGCAGTATTTT. Amino acid sequence: CASSLGLAGVGDTQYF.

The rearrangement links TRBV9 to TRBJ1-4; D is unclear. CDR1 and CDR2 (germline): SGDLS, YYNGEE. The CDR3 runs 15 residues. Trimming cost V 0 bases and J 11 bases, with 17 bases left between them. The CDR3 region is CASSVEPDGGGKLFF. The CDR3 DNA reads TGTGCCAGCAGCGTAGAACCGGACGGTGGAGGGAAACTGTTTTTT. The entire variable domain, with the rest obtained from reference TRBV9 and TRBJ1-4, is as follows: DSGVTQTPKHLITATGQRVTLRCSPRSGDLSVYWYQQSLDQGLQFLIQYYNGEERAKGNILERFSAQQFPDLHSELNLSSLELGDSALYFCASSVEPDGGGKLFFGSGTQLSVL.

CDR3 bases: TGTGCCTGGGGACAAACTGAAGCTTTCTTT. Translation gives CAWGQTEAFF. The chain has TRBV30 and TRBJ1-1; TRBD1 might be the D (5 bases). V lost 5 bases and J 5 bases, leaving 6 bases between the germline ends. There are 10 residues in the CDR3. Germline V gene data show CDR1 as GTSNPN and CDR2 as SVGIG (reference sequence).

V and J are TRBV19 and TRBJ1-5; TRBD1 aligns across 7 bases. The germline V gene has CDR1 LNHDA and CDR2 SQIVND (reference sequence). V lost 11 bases, J lost 0 bases, and 10 bases stayed unmatched. This CDR3 has 15 residues. The CDR3 loop reads CASRTGAHSNQPQHF. The CDR3 DNA reads TGTGCCTCAAGAACAGGGGCCCATAGCAATCAGCCCCAGCATTTT.

The chain carries TRBV6-5 and TRBJ2-2; possibly TRBD1 or TRBD2 for D (6 bases each). V was cut by 6 bases and J by 5 bases, with 13 bases left in between. The CDR3 contains 14 residues. Looked up from germline, CDR1 is MNHEY and CDR2 is SVGAGI. CDR3 bases: TGTGCCAGCAGATACAGGGAGGAGACCGGGGAGCTGTTTTTT. Translating gives CASRYREETGELFF.

The chain combines TRBV2 with TRBJ2-7; the match to TRBD2 covers 10 bases. There are 16 residues in the CDR3. The germline gives CDR1 SNHLY, CDR2 FYNNEI. After removal of 5 bases from V and 4 bases from J, the junction contained 11 bases not matched to a gene. This CDR3 is CASSYDPGTSEYEQYF. In DNA, the CDR3 is TGTGCCAGCAGTTACGATCCCGGGACTAGCGAATACGAGCAGTACTTC.

CDR3 sequence reads: CASRRQMNTEAFF. CDR3 DNA: TGTGCCAGCAGAAGACAGATGAACACTGAAGCTTTCTTT. J is TRBJ1-1 and V is TRBV6-4, with D maybe TRBD1 (5 bases). V lost 6 bases and J 0 bases, leaving 8 bases between the germline ends. This CDR3 region has 13 residues. The germline CDR1 and CDR2 sequences are MRHNA and SNTAGT.

The V and J genes are TRBV15 and TRBJ2-6; tentative D call: TRBD1 (6 bases). CDR3 length: 20 residues. Trimming shortened V by 5 bases and J by 0 bases, and 23 bases separated the two germline ends. Germline-derived CDR1 and CDR2 are LNHNV and YYDKDF (reference sequence). The CDR3 DNA follows: TGTGCCACCAGCGGAGCACTAGGAACAGGGAAGAGCTCTGGGGCCAACGTCCTGACTTTC. The encoded protein is CATSGALGTGKSSGANVLTF.

This chain connects TRBV7-3 to TRBJ2-5, with unresolved D. Looked up from germline, CDR1 is SGHTA and CDR2 is FQGTGA. The V gene lost 2 bases and the J gene lost 5 bases, with 6 bases spanning the gap. CDR3 size: 12 residues. Here the CDR3 reads CASSLDRETQYF. The CDR3 DNA reads as TGTGCCAGCAGCTTAGATCGGGAGACCCAGTACTTC.

The genes are TRBV5-1 and TRBJ2-3; TRBD2 aligns across 7 bases. The V gene's germline CDR1 is SGHRS and CDR2 YFSETQ. This CDR3 spans 14 amino acids. J lost 4 bases, V lost 2 bases, and 4 bases had no gene match. This CDR3 reads CASSFGLEADTQYF. In DNA form, the CDR3 reads TGCGCCAGCAGCTTTGGACTAGAGGCAGATACGCAGTATTTT.

This chain links TRBV4-1 with TRBJ2-7; TRBD1 matches at 9 bases. The CDR3 totals 14 residues. Germline V gives CDR1 MGHRA, CDR2 YSYEKL. After removal of 4 bases from V and 2 bases from J, the junction contained 3 bases not matched to a gene. The CDR3 sequence: CASSLDRGTYEQYF. The CDR3 nucleotides are TGCGCCAGCAGCCTAGACAGGGGGACCTACGAGCAGTACTTC.

V usage is TRBV6-5 and J usage is TRBJ1-2, with 7 bases aligning to TRBD1. The CDR3 spans 14 residues. Germline CDR1 and CDR2: MNHEY and SVGAGI. The V and J ends lost 2 bases and 8 bases, in that order; junction bases with no gene match: 8. CDR3 sequence reads: CASSYDRESKGYTF. The CDR3 DNA reads TGTGCCAGCAGTTACGACAGGGAATCGAAGGGCTACACCTTC.

The chain uses TRBV2 and TRBJ2-4; perhaps TRBD1 as D (5 bases). V gave up 3 bases and J gave up 6 bases, with 9 bases separating them. Germline V gene sequence: CDR1 SNHLY, CDR2 FYNNEI. CDR3 length: 13 residues. The CDR3 region has the DNA TGTGCCAGCAGTGACAGGGTGGGAAACATTCAGTACTTC. It translates to CASSDRVGNIQYF.